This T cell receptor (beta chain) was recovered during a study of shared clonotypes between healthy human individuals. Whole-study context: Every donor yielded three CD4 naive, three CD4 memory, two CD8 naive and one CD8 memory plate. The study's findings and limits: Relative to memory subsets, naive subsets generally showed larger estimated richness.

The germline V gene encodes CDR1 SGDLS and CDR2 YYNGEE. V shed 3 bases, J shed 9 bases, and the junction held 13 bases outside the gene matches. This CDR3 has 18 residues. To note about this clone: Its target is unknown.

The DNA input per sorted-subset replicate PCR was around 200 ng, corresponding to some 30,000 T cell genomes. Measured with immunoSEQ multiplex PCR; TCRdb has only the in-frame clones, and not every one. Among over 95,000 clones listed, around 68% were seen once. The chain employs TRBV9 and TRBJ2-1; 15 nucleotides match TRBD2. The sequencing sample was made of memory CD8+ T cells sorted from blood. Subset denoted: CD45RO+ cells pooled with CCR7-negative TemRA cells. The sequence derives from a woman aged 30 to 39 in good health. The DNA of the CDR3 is TGTGCCAGCAGCGCCCCGCAAGGACTAGCGGGAGGGAGTGGTGAGCAGTTCTTC. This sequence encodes CASSAPQGLAGGSGEQFF.